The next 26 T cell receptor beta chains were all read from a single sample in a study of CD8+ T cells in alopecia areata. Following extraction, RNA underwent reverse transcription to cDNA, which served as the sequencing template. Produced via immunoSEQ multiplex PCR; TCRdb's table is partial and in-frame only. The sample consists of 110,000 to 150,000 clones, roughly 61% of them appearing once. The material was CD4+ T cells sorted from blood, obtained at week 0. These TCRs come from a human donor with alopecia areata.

The CDR3 sequence: CASSVDGNTEAFF. CDR3 in DNA: TGTGCCAGCAGTGTTGACGGAAACACTGAAGCTTTCTTT. J is TRBJ1-1 and V is TRBV25-1; D not resolved. The germline gives CDR1 MGHDK, CDR2 SYGVNS. The CDR3 length is 13 residues. Trimming stripped 4 bases from V and 2 bases from J, with 8 bases between. Drawing the rest from reference TRBV25-1 and TRBJ1-1, the complete variable domain is EADIYQTPRYLVIGTGKKITLECSQTMGHDKMYWYQQDPGMELHLIHYSYGVNSTEKGDLSSESTVSRIRTEHFPLTLESARPSHTSQYLCASSVDGNTEAFFGQGTRLTVV.

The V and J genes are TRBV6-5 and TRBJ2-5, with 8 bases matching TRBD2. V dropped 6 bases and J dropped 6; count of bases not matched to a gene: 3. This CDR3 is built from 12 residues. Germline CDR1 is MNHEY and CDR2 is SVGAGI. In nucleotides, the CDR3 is TGTGCCAGCAGCTCGGGGGGGAAGACCCAGTACTTC. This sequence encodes CASSSGGKTQYF.

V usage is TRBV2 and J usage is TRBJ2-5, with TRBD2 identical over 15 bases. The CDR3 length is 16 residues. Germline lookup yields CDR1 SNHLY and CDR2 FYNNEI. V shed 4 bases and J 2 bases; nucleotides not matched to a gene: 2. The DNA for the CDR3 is TGTGCCAGCAGTGCAGGACTAGCGGGGGGGCAAGAGACCCAGTACTTC. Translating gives CASSAGLAGGQETQYF.

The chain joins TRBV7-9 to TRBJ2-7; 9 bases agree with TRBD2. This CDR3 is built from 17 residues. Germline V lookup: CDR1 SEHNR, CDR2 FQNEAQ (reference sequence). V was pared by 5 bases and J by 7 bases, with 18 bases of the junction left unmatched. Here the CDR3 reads CASSPSSGGPTSGEQYF. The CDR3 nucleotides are TGTGCCAGCAGCCCGAGCAGCGGGGGGCCCACAAGTGGGGAGCAGTACTTC.

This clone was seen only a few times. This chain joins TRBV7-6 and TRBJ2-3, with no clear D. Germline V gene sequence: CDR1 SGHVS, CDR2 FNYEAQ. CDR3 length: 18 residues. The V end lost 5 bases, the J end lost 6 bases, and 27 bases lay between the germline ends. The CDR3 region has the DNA TGTGCCAGCAGCACCCGAGGTCGGTCTACCGCCCCACATGATACGCAGTATTTT. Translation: CASSTRGRSTAPHDTQYF.

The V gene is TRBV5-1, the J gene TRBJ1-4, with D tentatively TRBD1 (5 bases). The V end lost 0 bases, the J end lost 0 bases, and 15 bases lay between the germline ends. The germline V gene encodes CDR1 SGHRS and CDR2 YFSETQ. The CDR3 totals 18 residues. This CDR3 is CASSLVSRVVATNEKLFF. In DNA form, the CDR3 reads TGCGCCAGCAGCTTGGTCTCCAGGGTAGTTGCAACTAATGAAAAACTGTTTTTT.

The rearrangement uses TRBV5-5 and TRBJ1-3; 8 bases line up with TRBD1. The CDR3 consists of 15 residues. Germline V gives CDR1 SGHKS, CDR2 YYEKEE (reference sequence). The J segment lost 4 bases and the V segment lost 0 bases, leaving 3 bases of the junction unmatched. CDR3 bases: TGTGCCAGCAGCTTGGGGCGGACAGGGGGAAACACCATATATTTT. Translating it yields CASSLGRTGGNTIYF.

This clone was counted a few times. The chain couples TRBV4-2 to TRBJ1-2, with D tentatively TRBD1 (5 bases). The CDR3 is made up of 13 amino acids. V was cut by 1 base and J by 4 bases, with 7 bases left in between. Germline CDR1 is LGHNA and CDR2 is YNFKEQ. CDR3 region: CASSQVDTYGYTF. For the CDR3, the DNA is TGTGCCAGCAGCCAAGTGGACACCTATGGCTACACCTTC.

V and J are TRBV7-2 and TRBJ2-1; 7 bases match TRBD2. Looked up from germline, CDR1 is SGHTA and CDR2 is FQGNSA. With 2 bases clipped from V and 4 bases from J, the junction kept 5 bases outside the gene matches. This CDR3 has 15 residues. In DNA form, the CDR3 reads TGTGCCAGCAGCTTACAGAGCGGGGTTTACAATGAGCAGTTCTTC. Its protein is CASSLQSGVYNEQFF.

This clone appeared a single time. CDR3 protein: CASSPDNFRKLFF. In nucleotides, the CDR3 is TGTGCCAGCAGTCCCGACAATTTCAGAAAACTGTTTTTT. The V call is TRBV27, the J call TRBJ1-4; unclear D gene. Trimming cost V 5 bases and J 10 bases, with 14 bases left between them. The length of the CDR3 is 13 residues. Germline-derived CDR1 and CDR2 are MNHEY and SMNVEV (reference sequence).

The CDR3 is CASTLFGTSGGNEQFF. Here the CDR3 DNA reads TGTGCCAGCACCCTTTTCGGGACTAGCGGGGGTAATGAGCAGTTCTTC. The chain joins TRBV27 to TRBJ2-1, with 14 bases lining up with TRBD2. J was trimmed by 7 bases and V by 7 bases; bases with no gene match: 9. The CDR3 spans 16 residues. Germline values: CDR1 MNHEY, CDR2 SMNVEV (reference sequence).

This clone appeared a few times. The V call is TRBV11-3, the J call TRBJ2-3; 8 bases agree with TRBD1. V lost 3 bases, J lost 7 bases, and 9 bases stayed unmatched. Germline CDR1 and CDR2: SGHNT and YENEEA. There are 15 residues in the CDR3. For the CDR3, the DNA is TGTGCCAGCAGCTTCATGGCAGGGGGCGTTTATACGCAGTATTTT. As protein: CASSFMAGGVYTQYF.

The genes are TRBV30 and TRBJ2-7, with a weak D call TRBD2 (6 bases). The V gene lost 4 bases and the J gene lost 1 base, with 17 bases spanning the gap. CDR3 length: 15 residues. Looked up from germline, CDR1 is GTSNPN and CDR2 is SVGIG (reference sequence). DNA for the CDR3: TGTGCCTGGACCCGAGCGGGCCCCTTTTCCTACGAGCAGTACTTC. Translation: CAWTRAGPFSYEQYF.

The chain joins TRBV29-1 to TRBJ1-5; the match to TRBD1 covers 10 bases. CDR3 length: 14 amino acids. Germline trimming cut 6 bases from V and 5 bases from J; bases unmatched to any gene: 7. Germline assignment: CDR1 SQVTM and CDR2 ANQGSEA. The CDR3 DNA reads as TGCAGCGTCGCCGGCGGGACAGGGGATCAGCCCCAGCATTTT. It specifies CSVAGGTGDQPQHF. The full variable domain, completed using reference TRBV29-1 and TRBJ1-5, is SAVISQKPSRDICQRGTSLTIQCQVDSQVTMMFWYRQQPGQSLTLIATANQGSEATYESGFVIDKFPISRPNLTFSTLTVSNMSPEDSSIYLCSVAGGTGDQPQHFGDGTRLSIL.

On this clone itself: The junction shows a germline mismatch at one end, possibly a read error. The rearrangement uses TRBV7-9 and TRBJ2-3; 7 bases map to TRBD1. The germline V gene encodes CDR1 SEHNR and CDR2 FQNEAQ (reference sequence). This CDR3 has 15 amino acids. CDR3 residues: CASSPDRAPRGNRDF. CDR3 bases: TGTGCCAGCAGCCCTGACAGGGCCCCTCGAGGTAACAGGGATTTT.

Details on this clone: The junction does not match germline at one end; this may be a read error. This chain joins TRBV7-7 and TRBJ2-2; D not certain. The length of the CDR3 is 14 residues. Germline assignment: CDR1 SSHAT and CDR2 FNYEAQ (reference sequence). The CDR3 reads CASSPASNTGELFF. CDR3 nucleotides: TGTGCTAGCAGCCCCGCCTCGAACACCGGGGAGCTGTTTTTT.

CDR3 loop: CASSPGQEIYGYTF. The CDR3 region has the DNA TGCGCCAGCAGCCCAGGACAGGAGATCTATGGCTACACCTTC. The chain is built from TRBV5-1 and TRBJ1-2; TRBD1 agrees at 7 bases. Losses at the gene ends were 4 bases for V and 4 bases for J; bases not matched to a gene: 7. Germline values: CDR1 SGHRS, CDR2 YFSETQ. This CDR3 spans 14 amino acids.

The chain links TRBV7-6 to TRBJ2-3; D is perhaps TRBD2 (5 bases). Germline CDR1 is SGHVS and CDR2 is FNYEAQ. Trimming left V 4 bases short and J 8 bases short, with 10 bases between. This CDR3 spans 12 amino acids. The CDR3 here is CASSSDSGTQYF. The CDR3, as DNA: TGTGCCAGCAGCTCGGACTCCGGTACGCAGTATTTT.

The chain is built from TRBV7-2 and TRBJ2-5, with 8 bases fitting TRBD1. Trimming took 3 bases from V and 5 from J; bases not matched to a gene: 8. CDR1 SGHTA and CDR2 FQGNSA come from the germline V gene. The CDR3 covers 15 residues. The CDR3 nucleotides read TGTGCCAGCAGCTTTTCAGGGGGCGCGAGGGAGACCCAGTACTTC. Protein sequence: CASSFSGGARETQYF.

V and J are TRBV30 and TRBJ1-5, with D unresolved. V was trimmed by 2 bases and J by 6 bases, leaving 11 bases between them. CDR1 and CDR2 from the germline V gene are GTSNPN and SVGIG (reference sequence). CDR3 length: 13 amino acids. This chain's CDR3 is CAWSSDNSQPQHF. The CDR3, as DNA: TGTGCCTGGAGTTCAGACAATTCTCAGCCCCAGCATTTT.

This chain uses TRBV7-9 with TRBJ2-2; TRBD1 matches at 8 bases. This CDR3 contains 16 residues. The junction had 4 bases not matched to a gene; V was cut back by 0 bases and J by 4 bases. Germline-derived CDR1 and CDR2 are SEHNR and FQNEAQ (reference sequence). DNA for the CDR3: TGTGCCAGCAGCTTAGCTTGGACAGGGAGCACCGGGGAGCTGTTTTTT. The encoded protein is CASSLAWTGSTGELFF.

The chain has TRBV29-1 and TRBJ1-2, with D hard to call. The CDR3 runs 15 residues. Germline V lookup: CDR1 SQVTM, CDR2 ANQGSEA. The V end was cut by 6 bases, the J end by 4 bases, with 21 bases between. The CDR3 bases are TGCAGCGTCCTCCGCCTACTAGGGTCCGGCTATGGCTACACCTTC. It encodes CSVLRLLGSGYGYTF. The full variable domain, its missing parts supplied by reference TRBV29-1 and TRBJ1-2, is SAVISQKPSRDICQRGTSLTIQCQVDSQVTMMFWYRQQPGQSLTLIATANQGSEATYESGFVIDKFPISRPNLTFSTLTVSNMSPEDSSIYLCSVLRLLGSGYGYTFGSGTRLTVV.

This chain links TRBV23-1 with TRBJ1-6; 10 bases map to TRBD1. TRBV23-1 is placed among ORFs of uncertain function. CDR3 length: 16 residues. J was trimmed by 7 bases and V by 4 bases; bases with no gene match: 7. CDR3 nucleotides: TGCGCCAGCAGTCGGGACAGGGGAAGAGAAAATTCACCCCTCCACTTT. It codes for CASSRDRGRENSPLHF.

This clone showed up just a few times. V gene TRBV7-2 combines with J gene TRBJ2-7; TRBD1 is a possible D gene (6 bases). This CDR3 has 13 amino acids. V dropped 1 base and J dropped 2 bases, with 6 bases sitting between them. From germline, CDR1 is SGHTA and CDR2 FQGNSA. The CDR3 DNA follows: TGTGCCAGCAGCTTAGGGACAGCCTACGAGCAGTACTTC. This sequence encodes CASSLGTAYEQYF. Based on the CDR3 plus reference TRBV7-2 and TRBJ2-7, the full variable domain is GAGVSQSPSNKVTEKGKDVELRCDPISGHTALYWYRQSLGQGLEFLIYFQGNSAPDKSGLPSDRFSAERTGGSVSTLTIQRTQQEDSAVYLCASSLGTAYEQYFGPGTRLTVT.

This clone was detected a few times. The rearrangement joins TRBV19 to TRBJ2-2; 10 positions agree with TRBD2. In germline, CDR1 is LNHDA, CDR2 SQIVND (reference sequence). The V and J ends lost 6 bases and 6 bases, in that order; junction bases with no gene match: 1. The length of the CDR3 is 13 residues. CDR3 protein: CASSGTSAGELFF. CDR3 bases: TGTGCCAGTAGCGGGACTAGCGCCGGGGAGCTGTTTTTT.

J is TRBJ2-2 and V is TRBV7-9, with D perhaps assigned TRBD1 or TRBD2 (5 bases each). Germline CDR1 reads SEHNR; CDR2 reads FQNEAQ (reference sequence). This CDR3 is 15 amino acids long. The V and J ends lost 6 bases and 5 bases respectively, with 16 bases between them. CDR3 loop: CASSEGHGRTGELFF. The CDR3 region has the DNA TGTGCCAGCAGTGAGGGGCACGGTCGAACCGGGGAGCTGTTTTTT.